The 17 T cell receptor beta chains presented below share a single source sample, sequenced in a study of cytomegalovirus exposure and HLA in healthy donors. Researchers ran the PCR with 60 Vbeta and 13 Jbeta primers. Sequenced by immunoSEQ multiplex PCR; TCRdb stores in-frame clones only, minus some. The sample contains 99,000 or so clones, approximately 83% of which appear only once. The sequencing sample was made of PBMCs. These receptors were collected from a young man in good health and CMV-seronegative.

Only one count was recorded for this clone. This chain connects TRBV15 to TRBJ2-7; perhaps TRBD2 as D (5 bases). Germline V gene sequence: CDR1 LNHNV, CDR2 YYDKDF (reference sequence). The CDR3 is 15 amino acids. V gave up 3 bases and J gave up 1 base, with 13 bases separating them. CDR3 protein: CATSSSRAASYEQYF. CDR3 DNA sequence: TGTGCCACCAGCAGTTCCCGAGCGGCGTCCTACGAGCAGTACTTC.

This sequence joins TRBV7-8 and TRBJ2-1; D possibly corresponds to TRBD2 (5 bases). Per germline, CDR1 SGHVS and CDR2 FQNEAQ. This CDR3 is 15 amino acids long. Trimming pared 5 bases from V and 9 bases from J, leaving 20 bases between. The CDR3 bases are TGTGCCAGCAGCGCAAAAAGTACTAGAGGAGGTGAGCAGTTCTTC. Amino acids: CASSAKSTRGGEQFF. The full variable domain, completed using reference TRBV7-8 and TRBJ2-1, is GAGVSQSPRYKVAKRGQDVALRCDPISGHVSLFWYQQALGQGPEFLTYFQNEAQLDKSGLPSDRFFAERPEGSVSTLKIQRTQQEDSAVYLCASSAKSTRGGEQFFGPGTRLTVL.

The chain combines TRBV7-2 with TRBJ1-2, with no clear D. Trimming took 0 bases from V and 2 from J, leaving 7 bases between them. CDR3 length: 14 residues. CDR1 is SGHTA and CDR2 is FQGNSA in the germline V gene. CDR3 coding DNA: TGTGCCAGCAGCTTAGCCTCAGGCAACTATGGCTACACCTTC. It is translated as CASSLASGNYGYTF. Variable domain in full (rest from reference TRBV7-2 and TRBJ1-2): GAGVSQSPSNKVTEKGKDVELRCDPISGHTALYWYRQSLGQGLEFLIYFQGNSAPDKSGLPSDRFSAERTGGSVSTLTIQRTQQEDSAVYLCASSLASGNYGYTFGSGTRLTVV.

This clone was observed once. V usage is TRBV5-6 and J usage is TRBJ2-5; TRBD1 agrees at 7 bases. The J call is doubtful: the DNA matches TRBJ2-7 better. Germline V CDR1 and CDR2: SGHDT, YYEEEE. The CDR3 is 16 residues long. In DNA, the CDR3 is TGTGCCAGCACCCGTAGTGGACAGGTCCCTCGCTCCGAGCAGTACTTC. As protein: CASTRSGQVPRSEQYF.

The chain recombines TRBV7-9 with TRBJ1-3, with a tentative D call TRBD1 (6 bases). V lost 11 bases, J lost 0 bases, and 20 bases lay in between. Germline V gene lookup returns CDR1 SEHNR and CDR2 FQNEAQ (reference sequence). The CDR3 covers 16 residues. In DNA form, the CDR3 reads TGTGCCTCAGGGACACCGTCAACCAGCTCTGGAAACACCATATATTTT. It encodes CASGTPSTSSGNTIYF.

The V and J genes are TRBV28 and TRBJ1-1; the D gene is possibly TRBD1 (5 bases). With 7 bases removed from V and 5 bases from J, the gap between germline ends came to 23 bases. Germline assignment: CDR1 MDHEN and CDR2 SYDVKM. The CDR3 covers 16 residues. In nucleotides, the CDR3 is TGTGCCAGCACCCTGTGGGGCTTGTCAAAAGGGACTGAAGCTTTCTTT. Translated: CASTLWGLSKGTEAFF.

The V call is TRBV6-5, the J call TRBJ2-7, with 11 bases aligning to TRBD2. V lost 5 bases, J lost 7 bases, and 7 bases stayed unmatched. The CDR3 extends over 14 amino acids. Germline CDR1 reads MNHEY; CDR2 reads SVGAGI. CDR3 sequence reads: CASSDSGRASEQYF. The CDR3 DNA follows: TGTGCCAGCAGTGATAGCGGGAGGGCAAGTGAGCAGTACTTC.

The chain is built from TRBV5-6 and TRBJ2-1; the D gene is possibly TRBD1 (5 bases). Trimming shortened V by 2 bases and J by 6 bases, and 15 bases separated the two germline ends. Looked up from germline, CDR1 is SGHDT and CDR2 is YYEEEE. The CDR3 loop spans 15 amino acids. CDR3: CASSFGQGSVNEQFF. The DNA for the CDR3 is TGTGCCAGCAGCTTTGGGCAGGGTTCCGTCAATGAGCAGTTCTTC. Full variable domain (rest looked up from reference TRBV5-6 and TRBJ2-1): DAGVTQSPTHLIKTRGQQVTLRCSPKSGHDTVSWYQQALGQGPQFIFQYYEEEERQRGNFPDRFSGHQFPNYSSELNVNALLLGDSALYLCASSFGQGSVNEQFFGPGTRLTVL.

The chain's CDR3 is CASSPSQGASYNEQFF. CDR3 sequence (DNA): TGTGCCAGCTCACCAAGCCAGGGGGCTTCCTACAATGAGCAGTTCTTC. The gene calls are TRBV18 and TRBJ2-1, with TRBD1 matching over 8 bases. Germline trimming cut 2 bases from V and 1 base from J; bases unmatched to any gene: 4. There are 16 residues in the CDR3. Germline CDR1 is KGHSH and CDR2 is LQKENI.

The rearrangement joins TRBV5-6 to TRBJ2-7, with TRBD1 identical over 7 bases. The CDR3 covers 14 residues. The ends lost 0 bases at V and 5 bases at J; junction bases unmatched: 5. Germline lookup yields CDR1 SGHDT and CDR2 YYEEEE. The CDR3 DNA sequence: TGTGCCAGCAGCTTGGAAAGGGGGCGCAACGAGCAGTACTTC. Translation: CASSLERGRNEQYF.

The V call is TRBV4-3, the J call TRBJ1-1; D ambiguous. CDR3 length: 14 residues. V lost 1 base and J lost 2, with 8 bases in between. The germline CDR1 and CDR2 sequences are LGHNA and YSLEER. The CDR3 protein is CASSQGEGNTEAFF. CDR3 in DNA: TGCGCCAGCAGCCAAGGGGAGGGTAACACTGAAGCTTTCTTT.

The DNA for the CDR3 is TGTGCCAGCAGCTTAGGCGACAGGGGGCCCGGAAACACCATATATTTT. Residues: CASSLGDRGPGNTIYF. The chain links TRBV7-2 to TRBJ1-3; 10 bases are a match to TRBD1. The CDR3 is 16 residues long. J gave up 4 bases and V 1 base, and 4 bases lay outside the gene matches. Germline V lookup: CDR1 SGHTA, CDR2 FQGNSA.

The chain couples TRBV4-3 to TRBJ2-2; TRBD2 agrees at 7 bases. The ends lost 3 bases at V and 2 bases at J; junction bases unmatched: 3. This CDR3 is 15 amino acids long. Germline CDR1 is LGHNA and CDR2 is YSLEER. As DNA, the CDR3 is TGCGCCAGCAGCCATAGCGGGCGCAACACCGGGGAGCTGTTTTTT. Its translation: CASSHSGRNTGELFF.

The table lists this clone with a count of one. This chain connects TRBV7-8 to TRBJ2-5; a weak D match, TRBD1 (5 bases). CDR1 and CDR2 from the germline V gene are SGHVS and FQNEAQ. The CDR3 is 15 residues long. V was shortened by 1 base and J by 5 bases, with 14 bases between the two germline ends. The CDR3 reads CASSLVRGRVETQYF. CDR3 sequence (DNA): TGTGCCAGCAGCTTAGTTAGGGGTAGGGTGGAGACCCAGTACTTC.

The genes are TRBV28 and TRBJ1-2, with TRBD1 matching 7 bases. This CDR3 spans 14 amino acids. Trimming removed 3 bases from V and 8 bases from J; junction bases left unmatched: 9. Germline V CDR1 and CDR2: MDHEN, SYDVKM. CDR3 DNA: TGTGCCAGCAGTTTGCAGACAGGGTTCAGCGGCTACACCTTC. It encodes CASSLQTGFSGYTF.

V is TRBV15 and J is TRBJ1-1; TRBD1 matches 10 bases. The ends lost 4 bases at V and 6 bases at J; junction bases unmatched: 14. CDR3 length equals 17 residues. Germline lookup yields CDR1 LNHNV and CDR2 YYDKDF (reference sequence). The CDR3 sequence: CATSMETPGQGTAEAFF. The CDR3 DNA follows: TGTGCCACCAGCATGGAAACGCCGGGACAGGGGACAGCTGAAGCTTTCTTT.

The rearrangement links TRBV20-1 to TRBJ2-7; 9 bases align to TRBD1. Per germline, CDR1 DFQATT and CDR2 SNEGSKA (reference sequence). J lost 9 bases, V lost 7 bases, and 7 bases had no gene match. There are 11 residues in the CDR3. The CDR3 sequence: CSVRTGGAQYF. CDR3 coding DNA: TGCAGTGTTCGAACAGGGGGCGCGCAGTACTTC.